Listed below are T cell receptor beta chains from one sample, sequenced in a study of regulatory T cells in long-lasting Graves disease. TCRdb re-called the multiplex PCR reads through MiXCR, storing one row per CDR3 protein. The sample shows 350,000 to 450,000 distinct CDR3 sequences, 15% of them seen only once. This sample was shared with a second study, whose subject was T cells in Graves' hyperthyroidism and ophthalmopathy.

Specimen: peripheral blood mononuclear cells (PBMCs), collected at new diagnosis, from a patient treated with antithyroid drugs. The receptors originated from a woman aged 40 to 50 with Graves disease. Both conserved end residues are part of each CDR3. Fields, in order: J gene, clone size, D gene, V gene, CDR3 DNA, CDR3 protein. D genes are given only for firm matches. Clone size is not always given. Where it is, it says once, few, many or a class for expanded clones.

J gene: TRBJ2-3; clone size: few; D gene: .; V gene: TRBV24-1; CDR3 DNA: TGTGCCACCAGTGATTCTGGGACTTACACAGATACGCAGTATTTT; CDR3 protein: CATSDSGTYTDTQYF
J gene: TRBJ2-7; clone size: few; D gene: TRBD2; V gene: TRBV27; CDR3 DNA: TGTGCCGGCAGTTTATCGGGACTAGCGGGAGCCATCTACGAGCAGTACTTC; CDR3 protein: CAGSLSGLAGAIYEQYF
J gene: TRBJ2-1; clone size: many; D gene: .; V gene: TRBV25-1; CDR3 DNA: TGTGCCAGCAGTGACAGGGGGGCTGGGTACAATGAGCAGTTCTTC; CDR3 protein: CASSDRGAGYNEQFF
J gene: TRBJ1-1; clone size: .; D gene: .; V gene: TRBV19; CDR3 DNA: TGTGCCAGTAGTCCTTCCCGTTTGCCAGCTTTCTTT; CDR3 protein: CASSPSRLPAFF
J gene: TRBJ2-7; clone size: once; D gene: TRBD2; V gene: TRBV28; CDR3 DNA: TGTGCCAGCAGTCCCCCACCCGGGGCCGGGAGGGAGCAGTACTTC; CDR3 protein: CASSPPPGAGREQYF
J gene: TRBJ2-7; clone size: few; D gene: .; V gene: TRBV20-1; CDR3 DNA: TGCAGTGCTACCATAAGGACTGATTACGAGCAGTACTTC; CDR3 protein: CSATIRTDYEQYF
J gene: TRBJ1-1; clone size: once; D gene: .; V gene: TRBV2; CDR3 DNA: TGTGCCAGCTGGGGGGACAAGGCGGAGGCTTTCTTT; CDR3 protein: CASWGDKAEAFF
J gene: TRBJ2-1; clone size: many; D gene: .; V gene: TRBV5-1; CDR3 DNA: TGCGCCAGCACGGTGGGGAGGTCCTACAATGAGCAGTTCTTC; CDR3 protein: CASTVGRSYNEQFF
J gene: TRBJ1-5; clone size: many; D gene: .; V gene: TRBV7-2; CDR3 DNA: TGTGCCAGCAGCTTAGAGGACAATCAGCCCCAGCATTTT; CDR3 protein: CASSLEDNQPQHF
J gene: TRBJ1-2; clone size: .; D gene: TRBD1; V gene: TRBV4-3; CDR3 DNA: TGCGCCAGCAGCCCCCAGGGGGACTCGAACTATGGCTACACCTTC; CDR3 protein: CASSPQGDSNYGYTF
J gene: TRBJ2-7; clone size: many; D gene: .; V gene: TRBV27; CDR3 DNA: TGTGCCAGCAGTTTATTATTTGCGGGGCCTGGAGGCAACGAGCAGTACTTC; CDR3 protein: CASSLLFAGPGGNEQYF
J gene: TRBJ2-5; clone size: many; D gene: TRBD1; V gene: TRBV13; CDR3 DNA: TGTGCCAGCAGCCCGGCAGGGGGCCAAGAGACCCAGTACTTC; CDR3 protein: CASSPAGGQETQYF
J gene: TRBJ2-7; clone size: .; D gene: .; V gene: TRBV6-1; CDR3 DNA: TGTGCCAGCAGTCCCCGACAGACCCACGAGCAGTACTTC; CDR3 protein: CASSPRQTHEQYF
J gene: TRBJ2-5; clone size: many; D gene: TRBD2; V gene: TRBV7-3; CDR3 DNA: TGTGCCAGCAGCCCTGGGACTAGGGGGGAGACCCAGTACTTC; CDR3 protein: CASSPGTRGETQYF
J gene: TRBJ1-2; clone size: many; D gene: TRBD1; V gene: TRBV28; CDR3 DNA: TGTGCCAGCAGTCTCCCCTTCCAGGGGGCGAGTAGAGATAGAGGCTACACCTTC; CDR3 protein: CASSLPFQGASRDRGYTF
J gene: TRBJ1-4; clone size: few; D gene: .; V gene: TRBV28; CDR3 DNA: TGTGCCAGCAACCCAACGACAGCTTATAATGAAAAACTGTTTTTT; CDR3 protein: CASNPTTAYNEKLFF
J gene: TRBJ1-4; clone size: many; D gene: TRBD1; V gene: TRBV29-1; CDR3 DNA: TGCAGCGTCGCCAACCCGGGACAGGTTGAAAAACTGTTTTTT; CDR3 protein: CSVANPGQVEKLFF
J gene: TRBJ2-2; clone size: .; D gene: .; V gene: TRBV6-2/TRBV6-3; CDR3 DNA: TGTGCCAGCGGTGTCCAGGAGTCCGGGGAGCTGTTTTTT; CDR3 protein: CASGVQESGELFF
J gene: TRBJ1-1; clone size: few; D gene: TRBD1; V gene: TRBV4-2; CDR3 DNA: TGTGCCAGCAGACTACTCCGGGACAGGGGGCCGAGAGCTGAAGCTTTCTTT; CDR3 protein: CASRLLRDRGPRAEAFF
J gene: TRBJ2-5; clone size: few; D gene: TRBD2; V gene: TRBV9; CDR3 DNA: TGTGCCAGCAGCCCTAACATAGGCGGGAGAGCGGAGACCCAGTACTTC; CDR3 protein: CASSPNIGGRAETQYF
J gene: TRBJ1-5; clone size: many; D gene: .; V gene: TRBV28; CDR3 DNA: TGTGCCAGCAGTGAAGCCACAGGTAATAGCAATCAGCCCCAGCATTTT; CDR3 protein: CASSEATGNSNQPQHF
J gene: TRBJ1-1; clone size: few; D gene: .; V gene: TRBV5-6; CDR3 DNA: TGTGCCAGCAGCTTGGGACAGGAAGCTTTCTTT; CDR3 protein: CASSLGQEAFF
J gene: TRBJ2-3; clone size: few; D gene: .; V gene: TRBV11-2; CDR3 DNA: TGTGCCAGCAGATCGACGGGCACAGATACGCAGTATTTT; CDR3 protein: CASRSTGTDTQYF
J gene: TRBJ2-1; clone size: many; D gene: .; V gene: TRBV2; CDR3 DNA: TGTGCCAGCAGATGGGACTCTTCTAATGAGCAGTTCTTC; CDR3 protein: CASRWDSSNEQFF
J gene: TRBJ2-5; clone size: many; D gene: TRBD1; V gene: TRBV27; CDR3 DNA: TGTGCCAGCAGTTACCGGGACAGGCTCCAAGAGACCCAGTACTTC; CDR3 protein: CASSYRDRLQETQYF
J gene: TRBJ2-7; clone size: medium-sized; D gene: .; V gene: TRBV7-9; CDR3 DNA: TGTGCCAGCAGCCCACCCCGGGGTTACGAGCAGTACTTC; CDR3 protein: CASSPPRGYEQYF
J gene: TRBJ2-7; clone size: once; D gene: TRBD1; V gene: TRBV20-1; CDR3 DNA: TGCAGTGCTAGCCGGGACAGAACCTACGAGCAGTACTTC; CDR3 protein: CSASRDRTYEQYF
J gene: TRBJ1-3; clone size: .; D gene: .; V gene: TRBV12-3/TRBV12-4; CDR3 DNA: TGTGCCAGCAGTTTCTCTTTGGGGGGACGCCGTGTCCTATTTGGAAACACCATATATTTT; CDR3 protein: CASSFSLGGRRVLFGNTIYF
J gene: TRBJ1-5; clone size: few; D gene: .; V gene: TRBV12-3/TRBV12-4; CDR3 DNA: TGTGCCAGCAGTTTTTCAGGGCAGCCCCAGCATTTT; CDR3 protein: CASSFSGQPQHF
J gene: TRBJ1-2; clone size: .; D gene: TRBD1; V gene: TRBV3-1; CDR3 DNA: TGTGCCAGCAGCCCAAACGCGGGACAGGGAAGGGGCTACACCTTC; CDR3 protein: CASSPNAGQGRGYTF
J gene: TRBJ1-1; clone size: many; D gene: .; V gene: TRBV7-9; CDR3 DNA: TGTGCCAGCACCCCTCGGGTATCTGGGCCTGAAGCTTTCTTT; CDR3 protein: CASTPRVSGPEAFF
J gene: TRBJ1-1; clone size: few; D gene: .; V gene: TRBV10-1; CDR3 DNA: TGCGCCAGCCGTACTGGATCGAACACTGAAGCTTTCTTT; CDR3 protein: CASRTGSNTEAFF
J gene: TRBJ2-3; clone size: many; D gene: TRBD2; V gene: TRBV7-9; CDR3 DNA: TGTGCCAGCAGTTTTCTTCCGGGACTAGCGGATAGCACAGATACGCAGTATTTT; CDR3 protein: CASSFLPGLADSTDTQYF
J gene: TRBJ2-5; clone size: many; D gene: TRBD2; V gene: TRBV20-1; CDR3 DNA: TGCAGTGCTAGAGAGACTAGCGGGAGTGGTGTAGAGACCCAGTACTTC; CDR3 protein: CSARETSGSGVETQYF
J gene: TRBJ1-4; clone size: .; D gene: .; V gene: TRBV29-1; CDR3 DNA: TGCAGCGTTCTCGGAGTAAATGAAAAACTGTTTTTT; CDR3 protein: CSVLGVNEKLFF
J gene: TRBJ1-4; clone size: few; D gene: TRBD1; V gene: TRBV20-1; CDR3 DNA: TGCAGTGCCATTACCGGGACAGGGTCCGGAAAACTGTTTTTT; CDR3 protein: CSAITGTGSGKLFF
J gene: TRBJ2-1; clone size: many; D gene: .; V gene: TRBV11-3; CDR3 DNA: TGTGCCAGCAGCTTAATGGGGGCGGACAGCTCCTACAATGAGCAGTTCTTC; CDR3 protein: CASSLMGADSSYNEQFF
J gene: TRBJ1-6; clone size: .; D gene: TRBD1; V gene: TRBV7-2; CDR3 DNA: TGTGCCAGCAGCTATAGGACAGGGGACAATTCACCCCTCCACTTT; CDR3 protein: CASSYRTGDNSPLHF
J gene: TRBJ1-4; clone size: few; D gene: TRBD1; V gene: TRBV29-1; CDR3 DNA: TGCAGCGTATGGACAGGGCTGGGGGAAAAACTGTTTTTT; CDR3 protein: CSVWTGLGEKLFF
J gene: TRBJ2-7; clone size: .; D gene: .; V gene: TRBV2; CDR3 DNA: TGTGCCAGCGGGTCCGGGAGTGGTAGCTCCTACGAGCAGTACTTC; CDR3 protein: CASGSGSGSSYEQYF
J gene: TRBJ2-7; clone size: many; D gene: TRBD1; V gene: TRBV28; CDR3 DNA: TGTGCCAGCAGTACCCACGACAGGGGCCTCGCTTACGAGCAGTACTTC; CDR3 protein: CASSTHDRGLAYEQYF
J gene: TRBJ1-5; clone size: few; D gene: .; V gene: TRBV28; CDR3 DNA: TGTGCCAGCAGTTTATGGCAGGGGAGCAATCAGCCCCAGCATTTT; CDR3 protein: CASSLWQGSNQPQHF
J gene: TRBJ2-7; clone size: many; D gene: .; V gene: TRBV29-1; CDR3 DNA: TGCAGCGTTGGACAGTCCAACTACGAGCAGTACTTC; CDR3 protein: CSVGQSNYEQYF
J gene: TRBJ2-7; clone size: .; D gene: .; V gene: TRBV13; CDR3 DNA: TGTGCCAGCAGCTTCCACCGGGAACTCCACGAGCAGTACTTC; CDR3 protein: CASSFHRELHEQYF
J gene: TRBJ1-3; clone size: many; D gene: TRBD1; V gene: TRBV7-2; CDR3 DNA: TGTGCCAGCAGCAAACGGACAGGACGAAACACCATATATTTT; CDR3 protein: CASSKRTGRNTIYF
J gene: TRBJ1-5; clone size: .; D gene: .; V gene: TRBV20-1; CDR3 DNA: TGCAGTGCAATAAACAACAGGGACTCTGGTTTCGGTAGCAATCAGCCCCAGCATTTT; CDR3 protein: CSAINNRDSGFGSNQPQHF
J gene: TRBJ1-5; clone size: many; D gene: .; V gene: TRBV18; CDR3 DNA: TGTGCCAGCTCCCTCGGCCGCCATAGCAATCAGCCCCAGCATTTT; CDR3 protein: CASSLGRHSNQPQHF